What follows describes a single T cell receptor (beta chain). Its antigen is not known. TCRdb redid the calling of the RT-PCR reads with MiXCR, one entry per CDR3 protein. The table shows about 530,000 distinct CDR3 sequences, with over 10% occurring only once. These data belong to a study of response to subunit inactivated influenza vaccine. Study findings and constraints: After each seasonal influenza vaccination, few new T cells are recruited, the authors suggested.

This CDR3 has 15 residues. Trimming took off 0 bases at V and 11 bases at J, with 17 bases between the two ends. Germline CDR1 reads MNHEY; CDR2 reads SVGEGT. Specimen: PBMCs from blood, collected roughly 48 days after vaccination. The rearrangement links TRBV6-2 or TRBV6-3 to TRBJ2-1; possibly TRBD2 for D (6 bases). The sequence came from a man over 45 who received an inactivated influenza vaccine. The CDR3 protein is CASSYSGGNAQKQFF. CDR3 DNA sequence: TGTGCCAGCAGTTACTCGGGCGGGAACGCCCAAAAGCAGTTCTTC.